Below, 22 T cell receptor beta chains from the same sample are listed, as sequenced in a study of cytomegalovirus exposure and HLA in healthy donors. Use of 60 Vbeta and 13 Jbeta primers characterized the PCR. Measured with immunoSEQ multiplex PCR; TCRdb has only the in-frame clones, and not every one. The table lists roughly 100,000 clones, over 75% of them singletons. Sequenced input: PBMCs. These receptors all come from a woman between 40 and 50 years old in good health and CMV-seropositive.

The genes are TRBV29-1 and TRBJ1-5; perhaps TRBD1 as D (5 bases). CDR1 SQVTM and CDR2 ANQGSEA come from the germline V gene. V was cut by 4 bases and J by 3 bases, with 13 bases left in between. The CDR3 is 14 amino acids. The CDR3 here is CSVARGGLNQPQHF. The CDR3 bases are TGCAGCGTTGCCCGGGGGGGACTCAATCAGCCCCAGCATTTT.

V gene TRBV19 combines with J gene TRBJ1-1, with D unclear. The CDR3 is 14 amino acids. V lost 4 bases and J lost 2, with 11 bases in between. Germline V gives CDR1 LNHDA, CDR2 SQIVND (reference sequence). CDR3 in amino acids: CASSRAVTNTEAFF. The CDR3 DNA sequence: TGTGCCAGTAGTAGGGCAGTGACCAACACTGAAGCTTTCTTT.

This clone showed up just once. The chain recombines TRBV5-1 with TRBJ1-1; D perhaps matches TRBD1 (6 bases). Germline CDR1 reads SGHRS; CDR2 reads YFSETQ. The CDR3 contains 14 residues. The V and J ends lost 4 bases and 4 bases respectively, with 14 bases between them. The chain's CDR3 is CASSTGTFTTEAFF. In DNA, the CDR3 is TGCGCCAGCAGCACAGGGACGTTTACCACTGAAGCTTTCTTT.

V gene TRBV15 combines with J gene TRBJ2-3; a weak D match, TRBD2 (5 bases). Germline values: CDR1 LNHNV, CDR2 YYDKDF (reference sequence). CDR3 length equals 17 residues. V lost 3 bases and J lost 4, with 20 bases in between. The CDR3 loop reads CATSRENLARVADTQYF. The CDR3 nucleotides are TGTGCCACCAGCAGGGAAAACCTGGCGAGGGTGGCAGATACGCAGTATTTT. The full variable domain, with the rest looked up from reference TRBV15 and TRBJ2-3, is DAMVIQNPRYQVTQFGKPVTLSCSQTLNHNVMYWYQQKSSQAPKLLFHYYDKDFNNEADTPDNFQSRRPNTSFCFLDIRSPGLGDTAMYLCATSRENLARVADTQYFGPGTRLTVL.

The rearrangement joins TRBV7-2 to TRBJ1-5; 10 bases fit TRBD1. Germline loops: CDR1 SGHTA, CDR2 FQGNSA. Trimming cost V 6 bases and J 3 bases; bases outside gene matches: 2. The CDR3 sequence is 14 residues long. CDR3 bases: TGTGCCAGCAGGGGGACAGGGGTCAATCAGCCCCAGCATTTT. Its protein product is CASRGTGVNQPQHF.

The rearrangement uses TRBV28 and TRBJ1-1; 7 bases match TRBD1. Germline loops: CDR1 MDHEN, CDR2 SYDVKM. Trimming cost V 10 bases and J 1 base; bases outside gene matches: 3. The CDR3 sequence is 12 residues long. The CDR3: CATPGGNTEAFF. CDR3 coding DNA: TGTGCCACCCCAGGGGGGAACACTGAAGCTTTCTTT.

The V gene is TRBV18, the J gene TRBJ1-1, with a weak D call TRBD1 (5 bases). Trimming cost V 3 bases and J 5 bases, with 16 bases left between them. The CDR3 has 15 residues. Germline loops: CDR1 KGHSH, CDR2 LQKENI. CDR3 amino acids: CASSPGGGVRTEAFF. Here the CDR3 DNA reads TGTGCCAGCTCACCTGGCGGGGGAGTGAGGACTGAAGCTTTCTTT.

This clone came up a few times. This chain uses TRBV29-1 with TRBJ2-2; a possible D gene is TRBD1 (6 bases). The ends were cut back, 6 bases at V and 6 bases at J, with 20 bases in the middle. The CDR3 spans 15 residues. Looked up from germline, CDR1 is SQVTM and CDR2 is ANQGSEA. CDR3 coding DNA: TGCAGCGTCATCGTGACAGGTTCTTTACCCGGGGAGCTGTTTTTT. It yields the protein CSVIVTGSLPGELFF.

This clone was seen once. The rearrangement links TRBV29-1 to TRBJ2-1, with D maybe TRBD2 (6 bases). Germline V gives CDR1 SQVTM, CDR2 ANQGSEA. The V end was cut by 6 bases, the J end by 3 bases, with 12 bases between. The CDR3 runs to 13 residues. The CDR3: CSVRLTSYNEQFF. CDR3 in DNA: TGCAGCGTCAGACTGACTAGCTACAATGAGCAGTTCTTC.

The genes are TRBV28 and TRBJ2-1; a possible D gene is TRBD1 (5 bases). CDR1 is MDHEN and CDR2 is SYDVKM in the germline V gene. V lost 5 bases and J lost 7, with 15 bases in between. The CDR3 consists of 14 residues. DNA for the CDR3: TGTGCCAGCAGTCGTCAGGGTTTTGGTAATGAGCAGTTCTTC. Protein product: CASSRQGFGNEQFF.

The rearrangement links TRBV5-4 to TRBJ2-1; D not resolved. CDR1 is SGHNT and CDR2 is YYREEE in the germline V gene (reference sequence). The CDR3 runs to 17 residues. V was trimmed by 4 bases and J by 0 bases, leaving 17 bases between them. The CDR3 spells CASSPLPGNPSYNEQFF. In DNA form, the CDR3 reads TGTGCCAGCAGCCCCCTACCAGGTAATCCCTCCTACAATGAGCAGTTCTTC.

The V call is TRBV11-2, the J call TRBJ2-7; D possibly corresponds to TRBD2 (5 bases). The ends were cut back, 5 bases at V and 5 bases at J, with 13 bases in the middle. Germline V gives CDR1 SGHAT, CDR2 FQNNGV. The CDR3 is made up of 13 amino acids. The CDR3 loop reads CASSRRGLNEQYF. The CDR3 DNA is TGTGCCAGCAGCCGACGAGGACTTAACGAGCAGTACTTC.

This clone turned up a few times. The chain is built from TRBV9 and TRBJ1-2; no firm D call. This CDR3 region has 14 residues. In germline, CDR1 is SGDLS, CDR2 YYNGEE. V lost 3 bases to trimming and J lost 2 bases, with 11 bases between them. The CDR3 DNA reads TGTGCCAGCAGCGAGGAAGGAGTAAACTATGGCTACACCTTC. Encoded protein: CASSEEGVNYGYTF.

This rearrangement joins TRBV28 to TRBJ1-3; possibly TRBD1 for D (5 bases). Trimming stripped 4 bases from V and 1 base from J, with 14 bases between. The CDR3 is 16 residues long. Germline loops: CDR1 MDHEN, CDR2 SYDVKM. Here the CDR3 reads CASSSPPQGSGNTIYF. The CDR3 DNA is TGTGCCAGCAGTTCCCCCCCCCAGGGTTCTGGAAACACCATATATTTT.

This clone has a handful of counts. The rearrangement links TRBV10-1 to TRBJ1-3; TRBD1 matches at 8 bases. This CDR3 has 13 amino acids. The ends lost 10 bases at V and 3 bases at J; junction bases unmatched: 5. Germline-derived CDR1 and CDR2 are WNHNN and SYGVQD (reference sequence). The CDR3 reads CATGTGIGNTIYF. The CDR3 region has the DNA TGCGCCACTGGGACAGGCATTGGAAACACCATATATTTT.

The chain couples TRBV19 to TRBJ1-3; the D is unclear. Trimming removed 9 bases at V and 1 base at J, with 19 bases between. The CDR3 spans 16 residues. CDR1 and CDR2 (germline): LNHDA, SQIVND (reference sequence). The CDR3 nucleotides read TGTGCCAGCCCGAAATACCGGGAGGGTTCTGGAAACACCATATATTTT. Protein sequence: CASPKYREGSGNTIYF. Full variable domain (rest looked up from reference TRBV19 and TRBJ1-3): DGGITQSPKYLFRKEGQNVTLSCEQNLNHDAMYWYRQDPGQGLRLIYYSQIVNDFQKGDIAEGYSVSREKKESFPLTVTSAQKNPTAFYLCASPKYREGSGNTIYFGEGSWLTVV.

This sequence joins TRBV27 and TRBJ2-7; a weak D match, TRBD1 (5 bases). The CDR3 totals 14 residues. Germline CDR1 MNHEY, CDR2 SMNVEV (reference sequence). V was shortened by 1 base and J by 4 bases, with 11 bases between the two germline ends. CDR3 in amino acids: CASSLWGSNYEQYF. DNA for the CDR3: TGTGCCAGCAGTTTATGGGGCTCGAATTACGAGCAGTACTTC.

This clone has more than one count but fewer than ten. In nucleotides, the CDR3 is TGTGCCAGCAGCTCCCGACTAGCTAGGAACGAGCAGTACTTC. Translation: CASSSRLARNEQYF. This chain joins TRBV7-9 and TRBJ2-5, with TRBD2 matching over 7 bases. TRBJ2-7 explains the end of the DNA better; the J call may be wrong. This CDR3 is 14 amino acids long. Germline V gene sequence: CDR1 SEHNR, CDR2 FQNEAQ (reference sequence).

This sequence joins TRBV7-2 and TRBJ1-2; D not certain. V gave up 2 bases and J gave up 4 bases, with 8 bases separating them. The CDR3 is 13 residues long. The germline V gene encodes CDR1 SGHTA and CDR2 FQGNSA. In DNA, the CDR3 is TGTGCCAGCAGCTTACATCTACCCTATGGCTACACCTTC. It codes for CASSLHLPYGYTF.

The chain combines TRBV7-9 with TRBJ2-7; D might be TRBD2 (6 bases). With 4 bases removed from V and 7 bases from J, the gap between germline ends came to 14 bases. CDR3 length equals 13 residues. Germline V gives CDR1 SEHNR, CDR2 FQNEAQ (reference sequence). CDR3 coding DNA: TGTGCCAGCAGCTACGGTGCGGGATGGGAGCAGTACTTC. Translated: CASSYGAGWEQYF.

This clone has a handful of counts. The chain combines TRBV7-9 with TRBJ2-3; no clear D. Germline V gene data show CDR1 as SEHNR and CDR2 as FQNEAQ (reference sequence). The length of the CDR3 is 13 residues. The V gene lost 4 bases and the J gene lost 11 bases, with 16 bases spanning the gap. CDR3 DNA: TGTGCCAGCAGCTCCTTGAGGAAAGAAGGGCAGTATTTT. Translating gives CASSSLRKEGQYF.

In this sample, this clone turned up a few times. The CDR3, as DNA: TGTGCCAGCAGGACTAAAGGGGGACTAGCGGGGAACGATGAGCAGTTCTTC. It codes for CASRTKGGLAGNDEQFF. The rearrangement uses TRBV7-9 and TRBJ2-1; the match to TRBD2 covers 13 bases. Trimming at V came to 6 bases and at J to 8 bases, leaving 13 bases not matched to a gene. This CDR3 spans 17 amino acids. CDR1 and CDR2 (germline): SEHNR, FQNEAQ (reference sequence). Complete variable domain (other parts from reference TRBV7-9 and TRBJ2-1): DTGVSQNPRHKITKRGQNVTFRCDPISEHNRLYWYRQTLGQGPEFLTYFQNEAQLEKSRLLSDRFSAERPKGSFSTLEIQRTEQGDSAMYLCASRTKGGLAGNDEQFFGPGTRLTVL.